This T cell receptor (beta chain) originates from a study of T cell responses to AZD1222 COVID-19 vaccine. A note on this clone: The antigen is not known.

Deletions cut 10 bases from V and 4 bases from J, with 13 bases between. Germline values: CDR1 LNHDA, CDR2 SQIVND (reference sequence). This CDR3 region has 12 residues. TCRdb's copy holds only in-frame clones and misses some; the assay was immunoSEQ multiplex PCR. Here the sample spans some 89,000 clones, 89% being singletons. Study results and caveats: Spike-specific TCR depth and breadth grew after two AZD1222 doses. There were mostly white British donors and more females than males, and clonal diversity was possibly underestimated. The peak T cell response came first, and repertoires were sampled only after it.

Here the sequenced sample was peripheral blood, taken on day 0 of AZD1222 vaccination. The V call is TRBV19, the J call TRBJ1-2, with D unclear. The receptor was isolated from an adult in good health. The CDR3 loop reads CATEGGFYGYTF. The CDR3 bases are TGTGCCACCGAAGGAGGGTTCTATGGCTACACCTTC.